This T cell receptor beta chain was recorded in a study of blood T cell repertoires in COVID-19 (dated by TCRdb to 2020 to 2022). In terms of the full investigation: Samples from collaborators originated in the United States, Italy and Spain and spanned both the acute and convalescent phases of COVID-19. The material from the prospective study consisted of cDNA or gDNA derived from T cells, B-cell-depleted T cells, or PBMCs. Deeply sampled blood TCRbeta repertoires from subjects exposed to, actively infected with, or recovered from COVID-19 were included in the dataset. The repertoires were released in a freely available public database meant as a resource for research on the immune response to SARS-CoV-2. Samples came from the ongoing ImmuneRACE study (first 160 participants) plus 1,254 subjects from 6 global collaborators. The sample metadata nearly always contained a de-identified subject ID, COVID-19 status, age in years and sex. Where available, HLA class I and class II types were obtained from metadata supplied by the sample provider rather than from assay-based typing. The paper as a whole reports these results and caveats: The amount of clinical and demographic metadata varied by source and participant and was provided uncurated.

TCRbeta CDR3 regions were amplified from genomic DNA by means of the immunoSEQ Assay, a bias-controlled multiplex PCR. Regarding the original processing steps: The number of nucleated cells in each sample was estimated by amplification of reference gene primers within the assay. To quantify the absolute abundance of each unique TCRbeta CDR3 rearrangement, sequence reads were collapsed and filtered. Productive Simpson clonality was computed per sample as the square root of Simpson's diversity index over productive rearrangements. Entries here come from immuneACCESS through TCRdb and include only in-frame sequences with V and J called. Some clones fail to appear in such tables; in the studies checked, an unresolved V gene covers under half of the shortfall, and the cause of the remainder is unknown. V, J and clone size are those of that table, while D and trimming were read from the DNA. This sample has approximately 300,000 clones in its table, and around 83% of those were observed once. The ten largest make up approximately 1.3% of the sample.

Collaborating institutions collected whole blood in K2EDTA tubes following their own protocols. For TCRbeta analysis, collaborator samples were shipped as frozen whole blood, as isolated PBMCs, or as DNA extracted from either sample type. Worth noting for this clone: Its antigen is currently not known. No much larger clone exists at a distance of one base, and base qualities are not known.

The CDR3, cysteine through phenylalanine, is 13 amino acids long. The retained sequence is limited to the CDR3, 39 bases, with the frame set at the first base. CDR1 and CDR2 were assigned from the germline V gene as SNHLY and FYNNEI. Trimming costs V 1 base and J 8 bases, and their ends lie 11 bases apart. This TCR came from a woman between 45 and 65 years old with acute or convalescent COVID-19. The specimen was peripheral blood. The chain joins TRBV2 to TRBJ1-2, with the D gene uncertain. The CDR3 amino acid sequence is: CASSEGQRGGYTF. The DNA reads as follows: TGTGCCAGCAGTGAAGGGCAGCGCGGCGGCTACACCTTC. Supplemented by the reference TRBV2 and TRBJ1-2 proteins around the CDR3, the complete variable domain is EPEVTQTPSHQVTQMGQEVILRCVPISNHLYFYWYRQILGQKVEFLVSFYNNEISEKSEIFDDQFSVERPDGSNFTLKIRSTKLEDSAMYFCASSEGQRGGYTFGSGTRLTVV.